This T cell receptor beta chain comes out of a study of lymphopenia after photon versus proton radiotherapy. Study-wide findings and caveats: In patients who died, overall survival fell as post-nadir TCR diversity dropped more. Relative stability marked proton patients; photon patients lost diversity and naive cells. Post-nadir diversity loss with photons came from oligoclonal expansion, particularly CD8+ Temra cells. Authors raise, but do not show, better survival with proton therapy.

Germline values: CDR1 SGHVS, CDR2 FNYEAQ. V lost 0 bases and J 8 bases, leaving 10 bases between the germline ends. The CDR3 is 13 amino acids. Only in-frame clones appear in the TCRdb table, and some are missing; sequencing was by immunoSEQ multiplex PCR. The data contain about 35,000 clones, roughly 92% of them singletons. To note about this clone: Its antigen is unknown.

This sample comprised peripheral blood, obtained from a patient treated with photon-based radiotherapy. The receptor was isolated from a man in his sixties with cholangiocarcinoma. The rearrangement joins TRBV7-6 to TRBJ1-1; D possibly corresponds to TRBD1 (5 bases). The CDR3 here is CASSLARTSEAFF. The CDR3 DNA follows: TGTGCCAGCAGCTTAGCGCGGACATCCGAAGCTTTCTTT.